This TCR beta chain was profiled in a study of T-cell memory formation after mild COVID-19 (TCRdb year 2021). In terms of the full investigation: Most TCR sequence clusters were specific to one of the two donors. In a couple of donors, T-cell clones that expanded and contracted after mild COVID-19 were tracked by sequencing TCRalpha and TCRbeta repertoires over time. Two young, previously healthy adult volunteers made up the cohort, one male and one female. The study at large found these results: From day 15 to 85, contracting clones showed balanced CD4/CD8 phenotypes, whereas a second wave of clones that expanded from day 15 to 37 leaned towards CD4+. Contracting CD4+ clones were located mainly in the CM and EM memory subsets, whereas CD8+ clones were found to be enriched in EMRA. Some responding clones were detected in pre-infection memory, which suggested that pre-existing cross-reactive memory T cells had joined the SARS-CoV-2 response. The study included only a couple of mild cases, and larger cohorts that include severe cases with pre-infection samples were judged to be necessary. SARS-CoV-2 specificity was not confirmed for the second-wave clones peaking on day 37.

TCRdb records Illumina NovaSeq 6000 as the sequencer. Using 5'RACE with constant-segment primers, TCRalpha and TCRbeta cDNA libraries were constructed, with sample barcodes and unique molecular identifiers added in the process. Trizol reagent was used to extract RNA from every sample. Library amplification was performed in two PCR steps, and a second sample barcode and Illumina TruSeq adapters were introduced in the second step. Sequencing of libraries was performed on an Illumina NovaSeq with 2 x 150 bp paired-end reads. The authors' pipeline ran thus. With migec v1.2.7, reads were demultiplexed and then collapsed into UMI-guided consensus sequences. Using mixcr v2.1.11, the UMI consensuses were aligned to TRA and TRB V and J templates and assembled into clonotypes. Expanded or contracted clonotypes were those called significant by both edgeR and NoisET, with noise models trained on biological replicates. For edgeR calls, the thresholds were a false discovery rate-adjusted p below 0.01 and a log2 fold-change of 1. As an exploratory analysis of dynamics, PCA with hierarchical clustering was applied to max-normalized trajectories of the 1000 most abundant clonotypes. Separately sequenced CD4+ and CD8+ repertoires were used to assign a CD4 or CD8 phenotype to each responding clone. In TCRdb, the public reads were trimmed at Q25 with fastp and aligned with MiXCR, with productive beta chains retained. Entries that share a CDR3 protein sequence are merged under the most common genes and DNA. The V and J calls, along with clone size, are taken from TCRdb and not from the paper's own processing. The sample data list approximately 51,000 distinct CDR3 sequences, and roughly 9% of these were observed just once. The top ten clones comprise about 12% of the sample.

This clonotype was counted ten times or more. What antigen it recognizes has not been identified. No base-level quality is on record; no much larger clone is a single base apart. There are 15 amino acids in the CDR3, from cysteine to phenylalanine inclusive. Just the 45-base CDR3 DNA is kept, in frame starting at base 1. The V and J ends are trimmed by 2 bases and 6 bases, leaving 13 bases between them. The germline V gene provides CDR1 SGHTA and CDR2 FQGNSA. Ficoll-Paque density gradient centrifugation was the method used to isolate PBMCs. The specimen was PBMCs or a T cell subset sorted from them (not recorded which). The clonotype originates from an adult woman who had mild COVID-19 (a few samples of this study predate the infection). The sample titles of this study are shuffled in the database, so cell type and time point are left out; the donor was told from shared clones. The V gene is TRBV7-2 and the J gene is TRBJ2-2; the D gene cannot be named for sure. Here the CDR3 is given as CASSLIAQFAGELFF. The DNA is as follows: TGTGCCAGCAGCTTAATAGCCCAGTTTGCCGGGGAGCTGTTTTTT.